The 22 T cell receptor beta chains below come from one sample, sequenced in a study of spatial heterogeneity in lung cancer. Noted time point: sample taken at primary tumor resection. Sequencing covered unsorted whole RNA taken from tumor, nontumor lung or frozen PBMC. TCRdb independently ran MiXCR on the 5' RACE reads; one entry per CDR3 protein. This table has tens of thousands of distinct CDR3 sequences, around 8% appearing once. The sample consisted of PBMCs, taken at surgery. These receptors all come from a female donor with early-stage non-small cell lung cancer.

This clonotype showed up many times. V is TRBV27 and J is TRBJ2-7; a possible D gene is TRBD2 (6 bases). The V gene's germline CDR1 is MNHEY and CDR2 SMNVEV (reference sequence). Trimming took off 3 bases at V and 7 bases at J, with 19 bases between the two ends. The CDR3 is 15 amino acids. CDR3 protein: CASSFAGIATGEQYF. In nucleotides, the CDR3 is TGTGCCAGCAGTTTCGCGGGAATTGCCACGGGGGAGCAGTACTTC.

This clonotype was seen a handful of times. The rearrangement joins TRBV11-3 to TRBJ1-1, with a weak D call TRBD1 (6 bases). This CDR3 has 15 residues. V lost 0 bases to trimming and J lost 1 base, with 9 bases between them. Germline V gene lookup returns CDR1 SGHNT and CDR2 YENEEA. The CDR3 sequence: CASSLELDRNTEAFF. The CDR3, as DNA: TGTGCCAGCAGCTTAGAACTGGACAGGAACACTGAAGCTTTCTTT. The whole variable domain, remainder taken from reference TRBV11-3 and TRBJ1-1, is EAGVVQSPRYKIIEKKQPVAFWCNPISGHNTLYWYLQNLGQGPELLIRYENEEAVDDSQLPKDRFSAERLKGVDSTLKIQPAELGDSAVYLCASSLELDRNTEAFFGQGTRLTVV.

This clonotype appeared many times. This sequence joins TRBV14 and TRBJ2-5; 10 nucleotides line up with TRBD1. With V trimmed by 4 bases and J by 3 bases, 8 bases remained unmatched. There are 16 residues in the CDR3. CDR1 is SGHDN, CDR2 FVKESK, per germline. This CDR3 is CASSLRDRGLKETQYF. CDR3 DNA: TGTGCCAGCAGCCTCCGGGACAGGGGACTAAAAGAGACCCAGTACTTC.

This clonotype showed up many times. V gene TRBV6-1 combines with J gene TRBJ2-2; D remains ambiguous. Trimming removed 4 bases at V and 1 base at J, with 13 bases between. The CDR3 length is 16 residues. CDR1 is MNHNS and CDR2 is SASEGT in the germline V gene. The CDR3 region is CASSAQPYENTGELFF. In DNA form, the CDR3 reads TGTGCCAGCAGTGCCCAGCCCTACGAGAACACCGGGGAGCTGTTTTTT.

V usage is TRBV9 and J usage is TRBJ1-4, with TRBD1 identical over 7 bases. Germline V gene sequence: CDR1 SGDLS, CDR2 YYNGEE. The junction had 1 base not matched to a gene; V was cut back by 2 bases and J by 3 bases. This CDR3 comprises 14 residues. In DNA, the CDR3 is TGTGCCAGCAGCGTGCAGGGGGCTAATGAAAAACTGTTTTTT. Protein product: CASSVQGANEKLFF.

There are a few counts of this clonotype. The V call is TRBV9, the J call TRBJ2-2; tentative D call: TRBD1 (6 bases). The V end lost 4 bases, the J end lost 0 bases, and 16 bases lay between the germline ends. The CDR3 runs 17 residues. The V gene's germline CDR1 is SGDLS and CDR2 YYNGEE. The CDR3 sequence is CASSPFWTATNTGELFF. For the CDR3, the DNA is TGTGCCAGCAGCCCATTCTGGACAGCAACGAACACCGGGGAGCTGTTTTTT.

This clonotype showed up many times. The CDR3 DNA reads as TGTGCCAGCAGCTTGCGGACAGGACTGAAACTTTCCTACGAGCAGTACTTC. This codes for CASSLRTGLKLSYEQYF. V usage is TRBV7-2 and J usage is TRBJ2-7; the match to TRBD1 covers 7 bases. CDR1 and CDR2 from the germline V gene are SGHTA and FQGNSA. V gave up 3 bases and J gave up 1 base; unmatched junction bases: 12. The CDR3 has 17 amino acids.

This clonotype came up once. The chain recombines TRBV3-1 with TRBJ2-2; D not resolved. The germline V and J ends were trimmed by 3 bases and 1 base, with 12 bases remaining between them. CDR3 size: 16 residues. Per germline, CDR1 LGHDT and CDR2 YNNKEL (reference sequence). The CDR3 loop reads CASSHQLRLNTGELFF. As DNA, the CDR3 is TGTGCCAGCAGCCACCAACTCCGGCTGAACACCGGGGAGCTGTTTTTT.

This clonotype has ten or more counts. The chain joins TRBV3-1 to TRBJ1-1, with TRBD1 identical over 8 bases. Germline V gene data show CDR1 as LGHDT and CDR2 as YNNKEL (reference sequence). The CDR3 is made up of 16 amino acids. V lost 2 bases to trimming and J lost 0 bases; unmatched junction nucleotides: 5. CDR3 bases: TGTGCCAGCAGCCAAACCAGGGGGCTATTGAACACTGAAGCTTTCTTT. Translating gives CASSQTRGLLNTEAFF.

This chain uses TRBV2 with TRBJ2-7; 7 positions agree with TRBD1. The germline V gene encodes CDR1 SNHLY and CDR2 FYNNEI. The CDR3 has 12 amino acids. J gave up 5 bases and V 5 bases, and 3 bases lay outside the gene matches. The CDR3 bases are TGTGCCAGCAGTCAACAGGGGAACGAGCAGTACTTC. It translates to CASSQQGNEQYF.

This clonotype appeared many times. This chain uses TRBV28 with TRBJ2-3; possibly TRBD2 for D (6 bases). The CDR3 has 17 residues. V lost 7 bases and J lost 6, with 26 bases in between. Germline assignment: CDR1 MDHEN and CDR2 SYDVKM. Here the CDR3 DNA reads TGTGCCAGCAAACTGACGGGACTCACGCCAACAAGCGATACGCAGTATTTT. Translation gives CASKLTGLTPTSDTQYF.

This clonotype was counted at least ten times. Written as DNA, the CDR3 is TGTGCCAGCACTAAAAGGGCGGCCTACGAGCAGTACGTC. This translates into CASTKRAAYEQYV. The V gene is TRBV2, the J gene TRBJ2-7, with D uncertain. Germline V gene data show CDR1 as SNHLY and CDR2 as FYNNEI. CDR3 length equals 13 residues. Trimming took off 7 bases at V and 2 bases at J, with 12 bases between the two ends.

The chain combines TRBV7-2 with TRBJ2-1; a weak D match, TRBD2 (5 bases). Germline V gene data show CDR1 as SGHTA and CDR2 as FQGNSA. The CDR3 loop spans 13 amino acids. Trimming removed 1 base from V and 8 bases from J, with 9 bases in between. The CDR3 DNA sequence: TGTGCCAGCAGCTTAGGACTAATGGATGAGCAGTTCTTC. Protein product: CASSLGLMDEQFF.

The CDR3 DNA sequence: TGTGCCAGCAGTTTATTTTCGATGGCAGCCAAAAACATTCAGTACTTC. This encodes CASSLFSMAAKNIQYF. This chain connects TRBV28 to TRBJ2-4; D remains unclear. Looked up from germline, CDR1 is MDHEN and CDR2 is SYDVKM. The CDR3 loop spans 16 amino acids. V dropped 1 base and J dropped 0 bases, with 10 bases sitting between them.

This clonotype was counted ten times or more. This sequence joins TRBV3-1 and TRBJ1-4, with D maybe TRBD1 (5 bases). V was shortened by 1 base and J by 0 bases, with 15 bases between the two germline ends. Germline V gene lookup returns CDR1 LGHDT and CDR2 YNNKEL (reference sequence). The CDR3 sequence is 18 residues long. The CDR3 DNA reads TGTGCCAGCAGCCAAGGGGACGCCCGTTCAGCAACTAATGAAAAACTGTTTTTT. It encodes CASSQGDARSATNEKLFF.

This clonotype was picked up many times. The chain links TRBV7-2 to TRBJ2-7, with D perhaps matching TRBD2 (6 bases). Trimming removed 6 bases from V and 2 bases from J, with 14 bases in between. Germline values: CDR1 SGHTA, CDR2 FQGNSA. The CDR3 has 14 residues. CDR3 nucleotides: TGTGCCAGCAGGAACAACGCGGGGACCTACGAGCAGTACTTC. Protein: CASRNNAGTYEQYF.

This clonotype was observed a few times. The J gene is TRBJ1-5, the V gene TRBV20-1; maybe TRBD1 (6 bases). The CDR3 is made up of 14 amino acids. V was clipped by 0 bases and J by 4 bases, with 10 bases between them. CDR1 is DFQATT, CDR2 SNEGSKA, per germline (reference sequence). The CDR3 sequence is CSARDRGGNQPQHF. The CDR3 bases are TGCAGTGCTAGAGATCGAGGGGGAAATCAGCCCCAGCATTTT.

This clonotype was counted only a few times. The CDR3 DNA is TGTGCCAGCAGCGGGTCAGCGGAGAGGGCCAATGAGCAGTTCTTC. Translating gives CASSGSAERANEQFF. This chain links TRBV7-2 with TRBJ2-1, with D perhaps matching TRBD2 (5 bases). V lost 5 bases to trimming and J lost 6 bases, with 17 bases between them. Per the germline V gene, CDR1 is SGHTA and CDR2 is FQGNSA. The CDR3 is 15 residues long.

Many counts were recorded for this clonotype. This sequence joins TRBV10-2 and TRBJ1-6; the match to TRBD1 covers 12 bases. Trimming at V came to 4 bases and at J to 7 bases, leaving 5 bases not matched to a gene. Per the germline V gene, CDR1 is WSHSY and CDR2 is SAAADI. The length of the CDR3 is 16 residues. CDR3 protein: CASSVGTGGSNSPLHF. For the CDR3, the DNA is TGCGCCAGCAGTGTCGGGACAGGGGGCTCCAATTCACCCCTCCACTTT.

This clonotype was observed a handful of times. This chain joins TRBV11-2 and TRBJ2-7; D is ambiguous. This CDR3 is built from 13 residues. V was clipped by 5 bases and J by 4 bases, with 12 bases between them. Per germline, CDR1 SGHAT and CDR2 FQNNGV. CDR3 protein: CASSTLRVYEQYV. Written as DNA, the CDR3 is TGTGCCAGCAGCACACTACGGGTTTACGAGCAGTACGTC.

Concerning this clonotype itself: It may be a read error: a sequence one base away is much more abundant. V gene TRBV19 combines with J gene TRBJ2-3; D unclear. Near its end, the DNA agrees better with TRBJ1-5, so the J call may be wrong. The CDR3 runs 11 residues. The V gene's germline CDR1 is LNHDA and CDR2 SQIVND (reference sequence). The CDR3 DNA reads as TGTGCCAGTAGTAAATGGGCGGCGCAGCATTTT. Its protein is CASSKWAAQHF.

In this sample, this clonotype turned up many times. The rearrangement links TRBV7-9 to TRBJ2-7, with a possible D match to TRBD2 (6 bases). The CDR3 totals 14 residues. CDR1 and CDR2 (germline): SEHNR, FQNEAQ (reference sequence). Trimming pared 4 bases from V and 5 bases from J, leaving 15 bases between. The CDR3 loop reads CASSSPGERHEQYF. The CDR3 DNA reads as TGTGCCAGCAGCTCCCCGGGGGAGAGGCACGAGCAGTACTTC. Full variable domain (outside the CDR3, taken from reference TRBV7-9 and TRBJ2-7): DTGVSQNPRHKITKRGQNVTFRCDPISEHNRLYWYRQTLGQGPEFLTYFQNEAQLEKSRLLSDRFSAERPKGSFSTLEIQRTEQGDSAMYLCASSSPGERHEQYFGPGTRLTVT.